Detailed here is one TCR beta chain. Here immunoSEQ multiplex PCR was the method, and the copy in TCRdb shows in-frame clones only, minus some. Found here are 50,000 to 70,000 clones, around 81% of them singletons; the top ten hold under 3.5%. This sample was included in a study of OX40 agonist ivuxolimab in advanced cancers. The CDR3 consists of 19 residues. Germline assignment: CDR1 SGHTA and CDR2 FQGNSA. Deletions cut 3 bases from V and 0 bases from J, with 22 bases between. This TCR was recovered from an adult with an advanced solid tumor such as melanoma, head and neck, liver or kidney cancer. The sequences come from CD4+ or CD8+ T cells sorted from blood, collected in a trial of the OX40 agonist ivuxolimab. The chain is built from TRBV7-2 and TRBJ2-3; D may be TRBD2 (6 bases). The CDR3 DNA sequence: TGTGCCAGCAGCTTTATCGGTTTGCGGGACTCCGACAGCACAGATACGCAGTATTTT. Translation: CASSFIGLRDSDSTDTQYF.